This T cell receptor beta chain was captured in a study of spatial heterogeneity in lung cancer. Findings and limits, study-wide: Resection blood, more than follow-up blood, showed ubiquitous expanded tumor TCRs.

TCRdb reanalysed the 5' RACE reads using MiXCR and keeps one entry per CDR3 protein. The repertoire holds around 100,000 distinct CDR3 sequences, with more than 10% as singletons. This clonotype was seen a handful of times. Its antigen remains unidentified. This CDR3 is 18 amino acids long. Germline V gene sequence: CDR1 KGHDR, CDR2 SFDVKD. The V end was cut by 3 bases, the J end by 0 bases, with 17 bases between. Regarding time point: blood at routine non-recurrence follow-up after resection. This clonotype originated in a female donor with early-stage non-small cell lung cancer. The V gene is TRBV24-1, the J gene TRBJ2-1; D tentatively reads TRBD1 or TRBD2 (5 bases each). The starting material was PBMCs, obtained at follow-up. The CDR3 spells CATSDGVGAGSSYNEQFF. The CDR3 nucleotides read TGTGCCACCAGTGATGGCGTCGGGGCGGGCAGCTCCTACAATGAGCAGTTCTTC.